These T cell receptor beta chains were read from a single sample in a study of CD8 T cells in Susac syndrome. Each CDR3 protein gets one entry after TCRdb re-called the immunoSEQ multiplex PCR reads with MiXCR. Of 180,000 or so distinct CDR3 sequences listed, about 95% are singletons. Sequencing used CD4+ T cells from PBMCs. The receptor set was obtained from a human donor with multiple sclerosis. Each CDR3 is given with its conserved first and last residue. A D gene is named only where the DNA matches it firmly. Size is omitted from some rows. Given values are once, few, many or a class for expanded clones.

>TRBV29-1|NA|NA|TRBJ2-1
CSVERYSSYNEQFF
TGCAGCGTTGAAAGATACAGCTCCTACAATGAGCAGTTCTTC
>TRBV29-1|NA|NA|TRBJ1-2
CSAPRADYGYTF
TGCAGCGCCCCCAGGGCGGACTATGGCTACACCTTC
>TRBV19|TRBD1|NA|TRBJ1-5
CASSIQGGNQPQHF
TGTGCCAGTAGTATCCAGGGGGGAAATCAGCCCCAGCATTTT
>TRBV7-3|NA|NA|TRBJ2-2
CASSLGDGYTGELFF
TGTGCCAGCAGTCTCGGGGACGGCTACACCGGGGAGCTGTTTTTT
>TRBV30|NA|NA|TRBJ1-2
CASPGYYGYTF
TGTGCCTCACCGGGATATTATGGCTACACCTTC
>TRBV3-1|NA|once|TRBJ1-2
CASSQGGAADYGYTF
TGTGCCAGCAGCCAAGGAGGGGCGGCGGACTATGGCTACACCTTC
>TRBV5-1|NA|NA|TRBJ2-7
CASSLRTAYEQYF
TGCGCCAGCAGCTTACGAACAGCTTACGAGCAGTACTTC
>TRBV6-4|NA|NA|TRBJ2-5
CASSDLTPTPGETQYF
TGTGCCAGCAGTGACCTTACCCCCACACCGGGGGAGACCCAGTACTTC
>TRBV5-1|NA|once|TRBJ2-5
CASYESSFQETQYF
TGCGCCAGCTACGAGTCGTCGTTCCAAGAGACCCAGTACTTC
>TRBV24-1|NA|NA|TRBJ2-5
CATGDGETQYF
TGTGCCACCGGGGACGGAGAGACCCAGTACTTC
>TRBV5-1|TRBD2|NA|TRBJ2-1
CASSLVHSTAGGPVEQFF
TGCGCCAGCAGCTTGGTACACAGCACAGCGGGGGGGCCGGTTGAGCAGTTCTTC
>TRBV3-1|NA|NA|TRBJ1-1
CASSQALGHTEAFF
TGTGCCAGCAGCCAGGCGTTAGGACACACTGAAGCTTTCTTT
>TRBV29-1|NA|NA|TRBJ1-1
CSVEPGTETEAFF
TGCAGCGTTGAGCCCGGGACCGAGACTGAAGCTTTCTTT
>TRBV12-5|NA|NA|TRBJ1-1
CASGFPSTEAFF
TGTGCTAGTGGTTTCCCCTCTACTGAAGCTTTCTTT
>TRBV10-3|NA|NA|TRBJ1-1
CAISESIVIMNTEAFF
TGTGCCATCAGTGAGTCGATAGTGATCATGAACACTGAAGCTTTCTTT
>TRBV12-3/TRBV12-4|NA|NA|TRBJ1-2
CASSPRLVSYGYTF
TGTGCCAGCAGTCCCCGACTTGTGTCCTATGGCTACACCTTC
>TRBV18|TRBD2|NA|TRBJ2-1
CASSPQGGTYNEQFF
TGTGCCAGCTCACCGCAGGGAGGGACCTACAATGAGCAGTTCTTC
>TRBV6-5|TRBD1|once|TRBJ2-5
CASSYFWDSPPETQYF
TGTGCCAGCAGTTATTTCTGGGACAGCCCCCCAGAGACCCAGTACTTC
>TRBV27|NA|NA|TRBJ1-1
CASRNRVNTEAFF
TGTGCCAGCAGAAACAGGGTAAACACTGAAGCTTTCTTT
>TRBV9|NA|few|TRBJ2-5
CASSVVANQETQYF
TGTGCCAGCAGCGTAGTGGCTAACCAAGAGACCCAGTACTTC
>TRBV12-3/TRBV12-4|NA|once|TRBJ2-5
CASMKVPGTQYF
TGTGCCAGCATGAAAGTTCCGGGGACCCAGTACTTC
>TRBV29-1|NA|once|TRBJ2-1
CSVFRWNEQFF
TGCAGCGTTTTTCGGTGGAATGAGCAGTTCTTC
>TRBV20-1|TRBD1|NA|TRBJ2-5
CSALTGGKTQYF
TGCAGTGCGTTGACAGGGGGGAAGACCCAGTACTTC
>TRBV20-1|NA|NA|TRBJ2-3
CSARDRVTASDTQYF
TGCAGTGCTAGAGATCGGGTTACTGCCTCAGATACGCAGTATTTT
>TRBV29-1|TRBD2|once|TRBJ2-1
CSVEGSSGGYEQFF
TGCAGCGTTGAAGGGTCTAGCGGGGGATATGAGCAGTTCTTC
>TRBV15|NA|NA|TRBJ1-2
CATSRDPSTGSYGYTF
TGTGCCACCAGCAGAGATCCCTCGACAGGATCCTATGGCTACACCTTC
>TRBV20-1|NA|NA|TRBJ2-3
CSAHRSRDPRTDTQYF
TGCAGTGCTCATAGATCTCGGGACCCCAGGACGGATACGCAGTATTTT
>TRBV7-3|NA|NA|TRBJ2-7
CASSSRRDQEQYF
TGTGCCAGCAGCTCAAGACGGGACCAGGAGCAGTACTTC
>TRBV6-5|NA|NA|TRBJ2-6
CASSWNRAGANVLTF
TGTGCCAGCAGTTGGAACAGGGCCGGGGCCAACGTCCTGACTTTC
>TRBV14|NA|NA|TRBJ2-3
CASSLPGLNTDTQYF
TGTGCCAGCAGCCTACCGGGACTCAACACAGATACGCAGTATTTT
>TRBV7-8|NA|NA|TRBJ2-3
CASSLEGGTAQYF
TGTGCCAGCAGTCTGGAGGGCGGAACGGCGCAGTATTTT
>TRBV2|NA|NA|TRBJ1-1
CAIGTGNTEAFF
TGTGCCATCGGCACGGGGAACACTGAAGCTTTCTTT
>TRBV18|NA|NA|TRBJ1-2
CASSPVRGNQGYTF
TGTGCCAGCTCACCCGTTCGGGGGAATCAGGGCTACACCTTC
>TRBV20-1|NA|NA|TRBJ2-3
CSGLAYTDTQYF
TGCAGTGGCCTAGCTTACACAGATACGCAGTATTTT
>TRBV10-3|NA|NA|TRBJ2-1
CAISLLHLTVFTYNEQFF
TGTGCCATCAGCCTGCTTCACCTTACAGTATTCACCTACAATGAGCAGTTCTTC
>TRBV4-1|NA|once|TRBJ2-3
CASSQEGVRRIRTDTQYF
TGCGCCAGCAGCCAAGAAGGGGTTAGGCGGATACGCACAGATACGCAGTATTTT
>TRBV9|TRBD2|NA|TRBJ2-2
CASSVELAGAGELFF
TGTGCCAGCAGCGTGGAACTAGCGGGAGCCGGGGAGCTGTTTTTT
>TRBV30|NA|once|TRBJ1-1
CAWSPAGWWDTEAFF
TGTGCCTGGAGTCCTGCCGGATGGTGGGACACTGAAGCTTTCTTT
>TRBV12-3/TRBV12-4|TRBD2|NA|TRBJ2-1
CASINEEAGGEQFF
TGTGCCAGCATCAACGAAGAAGCGGGGGGTGAGCAGTTCTTC
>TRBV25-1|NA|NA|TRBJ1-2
CASSVAAKGYGYTF
TGTGCCAGCAGTGTTGCGGCGAAGGGGTATGGCTACACCTTC
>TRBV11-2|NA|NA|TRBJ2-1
CATRRGSLSYNEQFF
TGTGCCACTCGGAGGGGGAGCCTCTCCTACAATGAGCAGTTCTTC
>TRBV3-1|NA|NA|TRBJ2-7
CASSQAHLYEQYF
TGTGCCAGCAGCCAAGCACACCTATACGAGCAGTACTTC
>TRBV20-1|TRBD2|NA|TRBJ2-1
CSAGTSGRASEQFF
TGCAGTGCTGGTACTAGCGGGAGGGCCTCTGAGCAGTTCTTC
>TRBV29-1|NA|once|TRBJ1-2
CSDLAVGGYTF
TGCAGCGACCTGGCAGTGGGTGGCTACACCTTC
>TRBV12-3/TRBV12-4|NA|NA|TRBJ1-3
CASRDISGNTIYF
TGTGCCAGCAGGGACATCTCTGGAAACACCATATATTTT
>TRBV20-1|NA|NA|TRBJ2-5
CSASRDQETQYF
TGCAGTGCTAGTAGGGATCAAGAGACCCAGTACTTC
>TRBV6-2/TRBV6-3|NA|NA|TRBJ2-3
CASSYMGSTDTQYF
TGTGCCAGCAGTTACATGGGGAGCACAGATACGCAGTATTTT
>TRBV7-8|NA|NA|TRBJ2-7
CASSFRANLYEQYF
TGTGCCAGCAGCTTTCGGGCAAACCTCTACGAGCAGTACTTC
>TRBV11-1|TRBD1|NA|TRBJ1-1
CASSSRTGGMNTEAFF
TGTGCCAGCAGCTCCCGGACAGGGGGCATGAACACTGAAGCTTTCTTT